This T cell receptor beta chain was observed in a study of control samples from healthy donors and cancer patients. Profiling relied on immunoSEQ multiplex PCR, and the TCRdb table lists in-frame clones only, not all of them. The top ten hold roughly 0.92% of the sample, which has 100,000 or so clones, approximately 90% seen once. V shed 6 bases and J 4 bases; nucleotides not matched to a gene: 13. The germline CDR1 and CDR2 sequences are MNHEY and SMNVEV (reference sequence). There are 16 residues in the CDR3. The rearrangement links TRBV27 to TRBJ1-2, with 8 nucleotides matching TRBD1. What was sequenced was blood. This receptor was identified in a woman younger than 45 in good health. CDR3 DNA sequence: TGTGCCAGCAGGTCCCAGACAGGGGCCGCGGGCTATGGCTACACCTTC. Encoded protein: CASRSQTGAAGYGYTF.